Each of the 22 T cell receptor beta chains below was sequenced from the same sample in a study of identical twins. TCRdb analysed the 5' RACE reads with MiXCR anew, one entry per CDR3 protein. The table has 1.5 million to 2 million distinct CDR3 sequences, more than 30% seen once. Sequencing input: cord blood. These receptors were taken from a newborn girl in good health.

This clonotype has ten or more counts. The rearrangement joins TRBV10-3 to TRBJ2-1; D gene uncertain. Germline lookup yields CDR1 ENHRY and CDR2 SYGVKD. The CDR3 has 15 residues. V dropped 3 bases and J dropped 3 bases, with 12 bases sitting between them. The CDR3 protein is CAISDVVVGYNEQFF. The DNA of the CDR3 is TGTGCCATCAGTGATGTCGTGGTGGGCTACAATGAGCAGTTCTTC.

This chain connects TRBV6-5 to TRBJ2-7; the match to TRBD1 covers 7 bases. In germline, CDR1 is MNHEY, CDR2 SVGAGI. Trimming cost V 2 bases and J 0 bases; bases outside gene matches: 4. CDR3 length: 15 amino acids. CDR3 amino acids: CASSYGGQPSYEQYF. The CDR3 bases are TGTGCCAGCAGTTACGGGGGACAGCCCTCCTACGAGCAGTACTTC.

As regards this clonotype: A much larger clonotype is one base distant, so this may be a read error. The J gene is TRBJ2-7, the V gene TRBV10-3; no clear D. Germline V gene lookup returns CDR1 ENHRY and CDR2 SYGVKD. The length of the CDR3 is 14 residues. Trimming took off 4 bases at V and 7 bases at J, with 17 bases between the two ends. The CDR3 DNA sequence: TGTGCCATCAGTGGACCAGAGTCGAGCAATGAGCAGTACTTC. It translates to CAISGPESSNEQYF.

This clonotype showed up just a few times. The chain uses TRBV4-1 and TRBJ2-7; tentative D call: TRBD2 (5 bases). Trimming removed 1 base at V and 3 bases at J, with 7 bases between. The CDR3 covers 13 residues. CDR1 and CDR2 (germline): MGHRA, YSYEKL. CDR3 in amino acids: CASSQGRLYEQYF. The CDR3 coding sequence is TGCGCCAGCAGCCAAGGGAGGCTCTACGAGCAGTACTTC.

This clonotype turned up a few times. This chain uses TRBV24-1 with TRBJ1-1, with D unclear. V was pared by 5 bases and J by 1 base, with 13 bases between. The CDR3 contains 15 residues. Germline lookup yields CDR1 KGHDR and CDR2 SFDVKD. CDR3 region: CATSADITTNTEAFF. The CDR3 region has the DNA TGTGCCACCAGTGCTGACATAACGACGAACACTGAAGCTTTCTTT.

The chain couples TRBV9 to TRBJ2-1, with 13 bases aligning to TRBD2. J lost 2 bases, V lost 2 bases, and 1 base had no gene match. CDR1 is SGDLS and CDR2 is YYNGEE in the germline V gene. This CDR3 has 16 residues. In nucleotides, the CDR3 is TGTGCCAGCAGCGTTGGGACTAGCGGGGCCTACAATGAGCAGTTCTTC. It translates to CASSVGTSGAYNEQFF.

This rearrangement joins TRBV20-1 to TRBJ2-7; 12 nucleotides line up with TRBD2. The DNA end lines up better with TRBJ2-4; the J call may be wrong. The CDR3 covers 17 residues. Germline CDR1 reads DFQATT; CDR2 reads SNEGSKA (reference sequence). The CDR3 loop is CSARGKDVVLAGGIQYF. The CDR3 DNA reads TGCAGTGCTAGAGGAAAAGATGTAGTACTAGCGGGAGGCATTCAGTACTTC.

The chain joins TRBV9 to TRBJ2-3; 9 bases match TRBD1. The CDR3 contains 16 residues. CDR1 SGDLS and CDR2 YYNGEE come from the germline V gene. Losses at the gene ends were 0 bases for V and 7 bases for J; bases not matched to a gene: 9. CDR3: CASSVGTGALGYTQYF. In DNA, the CDR3 is TGTGCCAGCAGCGTAGGGACAGGGGCGTTGGGCTATACGCAGTATTTT.

This clonotype was detected only a few times. This sequence joins TRBV2 and TRBJ2-7; 14 bases match TRBD2. CDR1 and CDR2 from the germline V gene are SNHLY and FYNNEI. The CDR3 extends over 18 amino acids. Trimming removed 0 bases from V and 5 bases from J; junction bases left unmatched: 9. The CDR3 sequence: CASSEAYPGLAGDHEQYF. In DNA form, the CDR3 reads TGTGCCAGCAGTGAAGCCTATCCGGGACTAGCGGGAGACCACGAGCAGTACTTC. Complete variable domain (other parts from reference TRBV2 and TRBJ2-7): EPEVTQTPSHQVTQMGQEVILRCVPISNHLYFYWYRQILGQKVEFLVSFYNNEISEKSEIFDDQFSVERPDGSNFTLKIRSTKLEDSAMYFCASSEAYPGLAGDHEQYFGPGTRLTVT.

This clonotype was recorded at least ten times. J is TRBJ2-6 and V is TRBV3-1; D not resolved. Germline values: CDR1 LGHDT, CDR2 YNNKEL (reference sequence). The CDR3 runs 15 residues. Trimming removed 1 base at V and 1 base at J, with 5 bases between. CDR3 in DNA: TGTGCCAGCAGCCAAGTGGGATCTGGGGCCAACGTCCTGACTTTC. Translation gives CASSQVGSGANVLTF.

This clonotype was recorded many times. The rearrangement joins TRBV10-2 to TRBJ1-5, with D possibly matching TRBD1 (5 bases). The V gene's germline CDR1 is WSHSY and CDR2 SAAADI. The CDR3 runs 14 residues. The V gene lost 2 bases and the J gene lost 1 base, with 6 bases spanning the gap. The CDR3 sequence is CASSEDRSNQPQHF. CDR3 in DNA: TGCGCCAGCAGTGAGGACAGAAGCAATCAGCCCCAGCATTTT.

The rearrangement links TRBV20-1 to TRBJ2-1, with TRBD2 identical over 9 bases. The J call is uncertain, as TRBJ2-7 better fits the DNA end. This CDR3 comprises 15 residues. Germline assignment: CDR1 DFQATT and CDR2 SNEGSKA (reference sequence). The DNA of the CDR3 is TGCAGTGCTAGGACTAGCGGCAACTCCTACAATGAGCAGTACTTC. It codes for CSARTSGNSYNEQYF.

The V and J genes are TRBV7-9 and TRBJ2-2, with no clear D. This CDR3 has 14 residues. The germline V gene encodes CDR1 SEHNR and CDR2 FQNEAQ (reference sequence). V was trimmed by 7 bases and J by 4 bases, leaving 13 bases between them. The CDR3 sequence: CASTPRGITGELFF. The CDR3 DNA sequence: TGTGCCAGCACCCCCCGCGGAATCACCGGGGAGCTGTTTTTT.

This chain links TRBV6-1 with TRBJ2-2, with TRBD1 as a possible D gene (6 bases). The CDR3 has 15 residues. The V end was cut by 6 bases, the J end by 4 bases, with 15 bases between. Germline CDR1 is MNHNS and CDR2 is SASEGT. The CDR3 DNA reads TGTGCCAGCAGGGCAGGGGTCCTAGTCACCGGGGAGCTGTTTTTT. Its protein product is CASRAGVLVTGELFF.

This clonotype was seen ten or more times. J is TRBJ1-2 and V is TRBV11-2; 8 bases align to TRBD1. This CDR3 is built from 15 residues. Trimming removed 1 base from V and 4 bases from J; junction bases left unmatched: 5. Germline-derived CDR1 and CDR2 are SGHAT and FQNNGV. CDR3 DNA: TGTGCCAGCAGCTTAGTTCAGGGGGCAAGCTATGGCTACACCTTC. Amino acid sequence: CASSLVQGASYGYTF.

This clonotype was seen a few times. The genes are TRBV4-1 and TRBJ2-3; D ambiguous. Between the trimmed V and J ends, which lost 8 bases and 0 bases, there was a span of 9 bases. Looked up from germline, CDR1 is MGHRA and CDR2 is YSYEKL. This CDR3 is built from 13 residues. The CDR3 nucleotides are TGCGCCAGCGGCGAAACTAGCACAGATACGCAGTATTTT. Protein: CASGETSTDTQYF.

This clonotype came up a few times. The chain has TRBV28 and TRBJ2-4; perhaps TRBD2 as D (5 bases). Germline CDR1 and CDR2: MDHEN and SYDVKM. There are 17 residues in the CDR3. Trimming pared 8 bases from V and 0 bases from J, leaving 20 bases between. Written as DNA, the CDR3 is TGTGCCAGCGGTTCCCCCGCGGGCGGTCTAGCCAAAAACATTCAGTACTTC. This gives the protein CASGSPAGGLAKNIQYF.

The CDR3 is CASSFPGQSSYNEQFF. CDR3 bases: TGCGCCAGCAGCTTCCCGGGACAGAGCTCCTACAATGAGCAGTTCTTC. The chain has TRBV5-1 and TRBJ2-1; the match to TRBD1 covers 7 bases. CDR3 length: 16 residues. V shed 2 bases, J shed 0 bases, and the junction held 5 bases outside the gene matches. Germline V lookup: CDR1 SGHRS, CDR2 YFSETQ. The full variable domain, completed using reference TRBV5-1 and TRBJ2-1, is KAGVTQTPRYLIKTRGQQVTLSCSPISGHRSVSWYQQTPGQGLQFLFEYFSETQRNKGNFPGRFSGRQFSNSRSEMNVSTLELGDSALYLCASSFPGQSSYNEQFFGPGTRLTVL.

CDR3 in amino acids: CASSVGQRETQYF. The CDR3 DNA reads TGTGCCAGCAGCGTTGGACAGCGCGAGACCCAGTACTTC. This chain uses TRBV2 with TRBJ2-5, with a weak D call TRBD1 (6 bases). The CDR3 consists of 13 residues. V was cut by 6 bases and J by 5 bases, with 13 bases left in between. Germline CDR1 reads SNHLY; CDR2 reads FYNNEI.

This clonotype turned up a few times. The chain is built from TRBV6-6 and TRBJ2-7; D uncertain. CDR1 and CDR2 (germline): MNHNY, SVGAGI (reference sequence). Between the trimmed V and J ends, which lost 3 bases and 1 base, there was a span of 13 bases. This CDR3 contains 15 residues. CDR3 bases: TGTGCCAGCAGTTATCTCCGGAGTAGTTCCTACGAGCAGTACTTC. It is translated as CASSYLRSSSYEQYF.

The J gene is TRBJ2-1, the V gene TRBV6-1, with D unresolved. The CDR3 has 11 residues. Germline V CDR1 and CDR2: MNHNS, SASEGT. The V end was cut by 6 bases, the J end by 11 bases, with 11 bases between. CDR3 DNA sequence: TGTGCCAGCAGCCAAGAGGCCCAGCAGTTCTTC. It codes for CASSQEAQQFF.

This clonotype was detected only a few times. The chain links TRBV7-2 to TRBJ2-1; D call uncertain. Trimming removed 5 bases from V and 15 bases from J, with 5 bases in between. Germline V gives CDR1 SGHTA, CDR2 FQGNSA. The CDR3 totals 8 residues. In nucleotides, the CDR3 is TGTGCCAGCAGCCCATGGTTCTTC. It is translated as CASSPWFF.